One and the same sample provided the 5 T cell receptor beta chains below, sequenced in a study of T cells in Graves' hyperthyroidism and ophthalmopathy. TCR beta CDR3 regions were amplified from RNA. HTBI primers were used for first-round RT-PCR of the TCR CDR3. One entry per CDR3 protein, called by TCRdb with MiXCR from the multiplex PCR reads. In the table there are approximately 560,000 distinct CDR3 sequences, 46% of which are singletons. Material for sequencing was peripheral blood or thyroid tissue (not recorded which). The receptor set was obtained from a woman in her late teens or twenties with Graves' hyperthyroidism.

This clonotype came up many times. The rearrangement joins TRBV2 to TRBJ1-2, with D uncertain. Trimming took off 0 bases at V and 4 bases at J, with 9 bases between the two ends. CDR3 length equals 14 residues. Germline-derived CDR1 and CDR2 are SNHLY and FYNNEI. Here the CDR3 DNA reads TGTGCCAGCAGTGAAGCACTCGGTAGCTATGGCTACACCTTC. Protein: CASSEALGSYGYTF.

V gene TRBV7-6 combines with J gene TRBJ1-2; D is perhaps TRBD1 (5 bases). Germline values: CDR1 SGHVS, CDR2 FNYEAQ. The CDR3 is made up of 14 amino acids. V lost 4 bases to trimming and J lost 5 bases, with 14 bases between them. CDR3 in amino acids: CASSSSPGRYGYTF. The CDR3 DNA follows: TGTGCCAGCAGCTCTTCCCCAGGGAGATATGGCTACACCTTC.

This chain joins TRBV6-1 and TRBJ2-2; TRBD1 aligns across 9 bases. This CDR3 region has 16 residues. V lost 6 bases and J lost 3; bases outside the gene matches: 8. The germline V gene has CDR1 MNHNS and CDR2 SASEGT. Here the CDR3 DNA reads TGTGCCAGCAGGCTAACAGGGGGCCGGGACACCGGGGAGCTGTTTTTT. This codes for CASRLTGGRDTGELFF.

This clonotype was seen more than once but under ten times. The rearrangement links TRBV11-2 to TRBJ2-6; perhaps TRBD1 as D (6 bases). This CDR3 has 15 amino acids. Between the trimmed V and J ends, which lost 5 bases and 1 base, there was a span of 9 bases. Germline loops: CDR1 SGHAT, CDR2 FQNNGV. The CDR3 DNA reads TGTGCCAGCAGCCGCAGGGGTTCTGGGGCCAACGTCCTGACTTTC. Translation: CASSRRGSGANVLTF. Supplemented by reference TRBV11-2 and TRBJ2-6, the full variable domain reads EAGVAQSPRYKIIEKRQSVAFWCNPISGHATLYWYQQILGQGPKLLIQFQNNGVVDDSQLPKDRFSAERLKGVDSTLKIQPAKLEDSAVYLCASSRRGSGANVLTFGAGSRLTVL.

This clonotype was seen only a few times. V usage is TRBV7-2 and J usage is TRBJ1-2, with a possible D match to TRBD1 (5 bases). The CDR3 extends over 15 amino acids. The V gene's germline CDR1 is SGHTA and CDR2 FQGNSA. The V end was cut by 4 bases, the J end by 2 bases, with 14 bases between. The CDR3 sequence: CASSSGMAGNYGYTF. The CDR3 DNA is TGTGCCAGCAGCTCTGGGATGGCAGGGAACTATGGCTACACCTTC.